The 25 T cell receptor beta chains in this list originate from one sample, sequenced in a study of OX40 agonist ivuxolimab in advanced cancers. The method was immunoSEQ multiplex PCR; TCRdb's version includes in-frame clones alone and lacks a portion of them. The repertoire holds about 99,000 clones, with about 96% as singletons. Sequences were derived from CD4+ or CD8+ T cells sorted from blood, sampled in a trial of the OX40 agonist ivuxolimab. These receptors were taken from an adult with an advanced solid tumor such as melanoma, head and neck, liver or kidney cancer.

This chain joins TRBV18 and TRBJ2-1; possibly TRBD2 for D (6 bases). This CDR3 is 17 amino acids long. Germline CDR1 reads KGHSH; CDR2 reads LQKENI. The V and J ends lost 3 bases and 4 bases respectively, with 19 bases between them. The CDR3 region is CASSPLARDGPYNEQFF. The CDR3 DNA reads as TGTGCCAGCTCACCCCTAGCGCGGGATGGACCTTACAATGAGCAGTTCTTC.

CDR3 residues: CASGPPLNTEAFF. As DNA, the CDR3 is TGTGCCAGCGGGCCCCCCCTCAACACTGAAGCTTTCTTT. V and J are TRBV28 and TRBJ1-1, with D hard to call. The CDR3 is 13 amino acids. Germline CDR1 is MDHEN and CDR2 is SYDVKM. V shed 8 bases and J shed 2 bases, with 12 bases lying between them.

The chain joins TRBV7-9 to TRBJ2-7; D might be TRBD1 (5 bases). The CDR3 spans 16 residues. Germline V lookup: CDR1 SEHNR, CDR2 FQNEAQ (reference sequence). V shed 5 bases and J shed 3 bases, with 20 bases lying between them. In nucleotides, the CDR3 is TGTGCCAGCAGCCTACAGACGACAGTGGCGAACTACGAGCAGTACTTC. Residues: CASSLQTTVANYEQYF.

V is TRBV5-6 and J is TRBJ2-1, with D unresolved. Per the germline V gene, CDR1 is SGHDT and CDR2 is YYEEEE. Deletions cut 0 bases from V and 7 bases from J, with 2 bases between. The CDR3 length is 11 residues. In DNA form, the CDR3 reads TGTGCCAGCAGCTTGGGAAATGAGCAGTTCTTC. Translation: CASSLGNEQFF. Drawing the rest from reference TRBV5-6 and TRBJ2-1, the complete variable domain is DAGVTQSPTHLIKTRGQQVTLRCSPKSGHDTVSWYQQALGQGPQFIFQYYEEEERQRGNFPDRFSGHQFPNYSSELNVNALLLGDSALYLCASSLGNEQFFGPGTRLTVL.

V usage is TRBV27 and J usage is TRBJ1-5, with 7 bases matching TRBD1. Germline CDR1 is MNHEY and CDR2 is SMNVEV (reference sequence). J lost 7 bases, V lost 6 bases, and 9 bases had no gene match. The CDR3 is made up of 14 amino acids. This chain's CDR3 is CASRTTGDKQPQHF. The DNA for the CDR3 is TGTGCCAGCAGGACTACAGGGGATAAGCAGCCCCAGCATTTT.

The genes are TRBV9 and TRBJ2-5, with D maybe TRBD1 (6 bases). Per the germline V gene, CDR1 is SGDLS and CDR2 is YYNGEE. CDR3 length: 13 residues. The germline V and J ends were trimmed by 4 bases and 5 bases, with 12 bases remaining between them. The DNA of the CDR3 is TGTGCCAGCAGCTCAGGACAGTCCGAGACCCAGTACTTC. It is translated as CASSSGQSETQYF.

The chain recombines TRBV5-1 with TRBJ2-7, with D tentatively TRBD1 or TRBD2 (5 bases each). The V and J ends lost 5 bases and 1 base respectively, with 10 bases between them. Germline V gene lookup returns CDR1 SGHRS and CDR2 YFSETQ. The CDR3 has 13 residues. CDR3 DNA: TGCGCCAGCAGGGGGACGGCATCCTACGAGCAGTACTTC. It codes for CASRGTASYEQYF.

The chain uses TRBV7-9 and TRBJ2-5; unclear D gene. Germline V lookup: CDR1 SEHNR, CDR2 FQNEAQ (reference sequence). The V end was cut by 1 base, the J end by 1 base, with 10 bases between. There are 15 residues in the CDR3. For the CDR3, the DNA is TGTGCCAGCAGCTTAGTGTTGGCAGTCCAAGAGACCCAGTACTTC. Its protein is CASSLVLAVQETQYF. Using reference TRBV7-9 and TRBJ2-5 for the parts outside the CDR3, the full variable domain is DTGVSQNPRHKITKRGQNVTFRCDPISEHNRLYWYRQTLGQGPEFLTYFQNEAQLEKSRLLSDRFSAERPKGSFSTLEIQRTEQGDSAMYLCASSLVLAVQETQYFGPGTRLLVL.

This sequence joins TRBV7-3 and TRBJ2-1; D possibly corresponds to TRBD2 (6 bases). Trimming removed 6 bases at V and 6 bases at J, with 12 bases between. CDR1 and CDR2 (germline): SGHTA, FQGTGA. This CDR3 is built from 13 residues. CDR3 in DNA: TGTGCCAGCAGACAGCTAGCGTCCAATGAGCAGTTCTTC. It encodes CASRQLASNEQFF.

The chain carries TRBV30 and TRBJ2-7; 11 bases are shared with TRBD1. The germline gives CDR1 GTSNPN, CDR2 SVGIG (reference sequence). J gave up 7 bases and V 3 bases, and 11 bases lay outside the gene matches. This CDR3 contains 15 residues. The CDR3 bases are TGTGCCTGGAGAAGGGGACAGGGGGTTATCAAAGAGCAGTACTTC. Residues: CAWRRGQGVIKEQYF. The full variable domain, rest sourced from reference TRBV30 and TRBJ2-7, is SQTIHQWPATLVQPVGSPLSLECTVEGTSNPNLYWYRQAAGRGLQLLFYSVGIGQISSEVPQNLSASRPQDRQFILSSKKLLLSDSGFYLCAWRRGQGVIKEQYFGPGTRLTVT.

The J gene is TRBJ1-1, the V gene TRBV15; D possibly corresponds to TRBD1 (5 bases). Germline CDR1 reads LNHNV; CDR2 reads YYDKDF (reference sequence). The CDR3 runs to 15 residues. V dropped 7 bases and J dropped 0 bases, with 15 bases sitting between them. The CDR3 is CATTQDTTMNTEAFF. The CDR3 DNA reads TGTGCCACCACCCAGGACACGACCATGAACACTGAAGCTTTCTTT.

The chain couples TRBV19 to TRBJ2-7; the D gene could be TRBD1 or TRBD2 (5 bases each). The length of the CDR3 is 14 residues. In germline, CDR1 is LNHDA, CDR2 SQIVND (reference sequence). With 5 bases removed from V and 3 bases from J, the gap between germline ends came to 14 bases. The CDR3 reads CASSSIGAFYEQYF. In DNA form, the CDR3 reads TGTGCCAGTAGTTCAATCGGGGCCTTCTACGAGCAGTACTTC.

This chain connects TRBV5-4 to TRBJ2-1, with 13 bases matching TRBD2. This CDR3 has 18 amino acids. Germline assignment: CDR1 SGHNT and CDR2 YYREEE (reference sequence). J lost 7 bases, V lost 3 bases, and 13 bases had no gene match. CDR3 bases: TGTGCCAGCAGCTCCCTAAGGTGGGGGACTAGCGGGATGAATGAGCAGTTCTTC. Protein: CASSSLRWGTSGMNEQFF.

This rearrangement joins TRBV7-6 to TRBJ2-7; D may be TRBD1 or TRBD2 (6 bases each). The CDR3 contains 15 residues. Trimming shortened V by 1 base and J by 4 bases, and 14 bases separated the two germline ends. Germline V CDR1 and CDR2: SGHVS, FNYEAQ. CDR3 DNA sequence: TGTGCCAGCAGCTTAGAGGAGGGGGATTGGTACGAGCAGTACTTC. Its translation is CASSLEEGDWYEQYF.

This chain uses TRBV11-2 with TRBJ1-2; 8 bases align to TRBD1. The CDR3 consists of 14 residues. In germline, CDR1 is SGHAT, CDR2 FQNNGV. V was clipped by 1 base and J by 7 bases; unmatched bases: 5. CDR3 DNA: TGTGCCAGCAGCTTAGTTCAGGGGGCCCTTGGCTACACCTTC. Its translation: CASSLVQGALGYTF.

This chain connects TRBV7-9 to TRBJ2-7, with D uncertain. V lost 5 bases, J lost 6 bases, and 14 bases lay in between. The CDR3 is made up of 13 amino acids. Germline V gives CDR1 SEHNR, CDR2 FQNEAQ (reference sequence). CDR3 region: CASSPTHALEQYF. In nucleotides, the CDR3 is TGTGCCAGCAGCCCAACCCACGCCCTCGAGCAGTACTTC.

CDR3 coding DNA: TGTGCCAGCAGCCAAGATTACTTTGGCGAGCGGGGTGGGAATGAGCAGTTCTTC. Protein product: CASSQDYFGERGGNEQFF. The chain carries TRBV4-2 and TRBJ2-1; 7 nucleotides line up with TRBD2. Germline-derived CDR1 and CDR2 are LGHNA and YNFKEQ. The V gene end was trimmed by 0 bases and the J gene end by 7 bases; junction bases not matched to a gene: 15. The CDR3 has 18 residues.

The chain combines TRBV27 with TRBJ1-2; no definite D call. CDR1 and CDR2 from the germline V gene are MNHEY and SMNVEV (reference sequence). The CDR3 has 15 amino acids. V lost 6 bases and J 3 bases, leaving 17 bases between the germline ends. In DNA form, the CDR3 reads TGTGCCAGCAGCCTGGCGGGGTCTAACTACTATGGCTACACCTTC. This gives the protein CASSLAGSNYYGYTF.

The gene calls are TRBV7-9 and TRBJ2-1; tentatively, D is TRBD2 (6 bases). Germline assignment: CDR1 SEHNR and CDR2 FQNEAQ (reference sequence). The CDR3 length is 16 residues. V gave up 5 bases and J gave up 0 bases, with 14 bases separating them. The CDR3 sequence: CASSDSRDSSYNEQFF. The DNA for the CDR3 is TGTGCCAGCAGCGACTCCCGGGACTCCTCCTACAATGAGCAGTTCTTC.

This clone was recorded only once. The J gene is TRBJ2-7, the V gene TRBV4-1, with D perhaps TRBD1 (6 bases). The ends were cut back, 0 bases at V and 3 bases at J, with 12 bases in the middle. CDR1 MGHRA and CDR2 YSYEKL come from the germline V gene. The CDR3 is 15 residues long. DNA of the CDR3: TGCGCCAGCAGCCAAGAAGAGCAGGGGAACTACGAGCAGTACTTC. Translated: CASSQEEQGNYEQYF.

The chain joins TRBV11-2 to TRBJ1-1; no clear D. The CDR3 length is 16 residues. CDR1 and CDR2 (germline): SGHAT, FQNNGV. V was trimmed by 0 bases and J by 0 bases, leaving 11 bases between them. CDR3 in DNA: TGTGCCAGCAGCTTAGATCTGGGATTCATGAACACTGAAGCTTTCTTT. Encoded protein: CASSLDLGFMNTEAFF.

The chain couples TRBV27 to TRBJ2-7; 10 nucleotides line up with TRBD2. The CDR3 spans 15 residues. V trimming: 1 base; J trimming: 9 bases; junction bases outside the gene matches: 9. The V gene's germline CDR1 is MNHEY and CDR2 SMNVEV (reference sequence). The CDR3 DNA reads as TGTGCCAGCAGTTTATTGGGTAGCGGGGGGCCGGGGCAGTACTTC. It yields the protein CASSLLGSGGPGQYF.

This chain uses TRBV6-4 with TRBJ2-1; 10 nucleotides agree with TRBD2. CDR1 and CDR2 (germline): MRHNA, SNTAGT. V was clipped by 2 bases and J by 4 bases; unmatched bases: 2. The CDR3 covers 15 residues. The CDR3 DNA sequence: TGTGCCAGCAGTGACGAACTAGCGGGATACAATGAGCAGTTCTTC. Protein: CASSDELAGYNEQFF.

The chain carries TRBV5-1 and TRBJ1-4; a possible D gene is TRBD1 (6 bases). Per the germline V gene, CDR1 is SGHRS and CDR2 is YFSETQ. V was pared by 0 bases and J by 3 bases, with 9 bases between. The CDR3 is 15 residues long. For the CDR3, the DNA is TGCGCCAGCAGCTTGGCAGGGGACCCTAATGAAAAACTGTTTTTT. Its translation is CASSLAGDPNEKLFF.

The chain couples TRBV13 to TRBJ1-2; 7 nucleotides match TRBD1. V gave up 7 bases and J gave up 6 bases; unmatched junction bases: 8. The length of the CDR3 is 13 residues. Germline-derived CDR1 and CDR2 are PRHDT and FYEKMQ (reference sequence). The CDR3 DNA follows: TGTGCCAGCAACTCCGGGACAGTGAATGGCTACACCTTC. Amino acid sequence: CASNSGTVNGYTF.